These 18 T cell receptor beta chains share one sample of origin, sequenced in a study of early T cells in non-severe SARS-CoV-2 infection. Each CDR3 protein gets one entry after TCRdb re-called the 5' RACE reads with MiXCR. The repertoire holds 45,000 or so distinct CDR3 sequences, with roughly a tenth as singletons. Specimen: whole blood. The receptors derive from an adult who was a healthcare worker with PCR-confirmed SARS-CoV-2 infection or an uninfected control (not recorded which).

This chain links TRBV20-1 with TRBJ2-7; tentatively, D is TRBD2 (6 bases). CDR1 DFQATT and CDR2 SNEGSKA come from the germline V gene (reference sequence). V was shortened by 3 bases and J by 3 bases, with 9 bases between the two germline ends. The CDR3 loop spans 12 amino acids. The CDR3 sequence is CSARGGVYEQYF. In nucleotides, the CDR3 is TGCAGTGCTAGGGGGGGTGTCTACGAGCAGTACTTC.

The chain links TRBV15 to TRBJ2-3, with 11 bases identical to TRBD1. The germline gives CDR1 LNHNV, CDR2 YYDKDF (reference sequence). J lost 5 bases, V lost 0 bases, and 1 base had no gene match. This CDR3 contains 15 residues. CDR3 in amino acids: CATSREDRGRDTQYF. DNA of the CDR3: TGTGCCACCAGCAGAGAGGACAGGGGGCGAGATACGCAGTATTTT. The variable domain in full, completed from reference TRBV15 and TRBJ2-3, reads DAMVIQNPRYQVTQFGKPVTLSCSQTLNHNVMYWYQQKSSQAPKLLFHYYDKDFNNEADTPDNFQSRRPNTSFCFLDIRSPGLGDTAMYLCATSREDRGRDTQYFGPGTRLTVL.

CDR3 bases: TGTGCCAGCAGCTTAAATTTGTTAGATACGCAGTATTTT. Translation: CASSLNLLDTQYF. The chain is built from TRBV7-2 and TRBJ2-3; D gene uncertain. V lost 2 bases, J lost 5 bases, and 8 bases lay in between. CDR3 length: 13 residues. Germline-derived CDR1 and CDR2 are SGHTA and FQGNSA.

CDR3 protein: CASSGARGQVRTEAFF. The CDR3 DNA reads as TGTGCCAGCAGTGGGGCCCGTGGACAGGTCCGTACTGAAGCTTTCTTT. The rearrangement links TRBV25-1 to TRBJ1-1; the match to TRBD1 covers 7 bases. CDR1 and CDR2 from the germline V gene are MGHDK and SYGVNS. With V trimmed by 4 bases and J by 5 bases, 13 bases remained unmatched. The CDR3 extends over 16 amino acids.

This clonotype has only a few counts. J is TRBJ2-7 and V is TRBV10-3; D remains ambiguous. The CDR3 runs 12 residues. The V gene lost 9 bases and the J gene lost 1 base, with 10 bases spanning the gap. Germline V CDR1 and CDR2: ENHRY, SYGVKD. CDR3 DNA sequence: TGTGCCATGCGGTCAGATTCCTACGAGCAGTACTTC. Translating gives CAMRSDSYEQYF.

This clonotype was seen a few times. The rearrangement joins TRBV2 to TRBJ1-2; TRBD1 matches at 8 bases. V gave up 6 bases and J gave up 4 bases; unmatched junction bases: 7. This CDR3 contains 14 residues. The germline CDR1 and CDR2 sequences are SNHLY and FYNNEI. The DNA for the CDR3 is TGTGCCAGCAGGGGGGGACAGGTGGTCTATGGCTACACCTTC. Residues: CASRGGQVVYGYTF.

This clonotype was found a few times. The chain is built from TRBV5-1 and TRBJ2-3, with 9 bases identical to TRBD2. The CDR3 is made up of 16 amino acids. Germline V gene lookup returns CDR1 SGHRS and CDR2 YFSETQ. V was pared by 4 bases and J by 0 bases, with 6 bases of the junction left unmatched. CDR3 in amino acids: CASSPGLAGSTDTQYF. Here the CDR3 DNA reads TGCGCCAGCAGCCCAGGGCTAGCGGGAAGCACAGATACGCAGTATTTT.

This clonotype showed up many times. The genes are TRBV7-2 and TRBJ1-6; D is unresolved. This CDR3 region has 14 residues. V was cut by 5 bases and J by 6 bases, with 11 bases left in between. Per the germline V gene, CDR1 is SGHTA and CDR2 is FQGNSA. The CDR3 sequence: CASSREWSNSPLHF. The CDR3 nucleotides read TGTGCCAGCAGCCGTGAGTGGAGTAATTCACCCCTCCACTTT.

The chain employs TRBV12-3 or TRBV12-4 and TRBJ2-1; D tentatively fits TRBD1 or TRBD2 (5 bases each). The V end was cut by 5 bases, the J end by 7 bases, with 21 bases between. This CDR3 comprises 16 residues. The CDR3 loop is CASSAYRGATTNEQFF. In DNA, the CDR3 is TGTGCCAGCAGTGCCTATCGAGGGGCCACGACTAATGAGCAGTTCTTC.

This clonotype was seen a few times. This chain uses TRBV11-2 with TRBJ1-1, with TRBD1 as a possible D gene (6 bases). V gave up 1 base and J gave up 6 bases, with 15 bases separating them. This CDR3 is built from 15 residues. In germline, CDR1 is SGHAT, CDR2 FQNNGV. CDR3 sequence (DNA): TGTGCCAGCAGCTTAGGTTTCGACAGGCAGGCTGAAGCTTTCTTT. Translated: CASSLGFDRQAEAFF.

This clonotype was seen only a few times. The chain has TRBV11-2 and TRBJ2-7, with 10 nucleotides matching TRBD2. The junction had 10 bases not matched to a gene; V was cut back by 3 bases and J by 8 bases. From germline, CDR1 is SGHAT and CDR2 FQNNGV. The CDR3 extends over 15 amino acids. The DNA for the CDR3 is TGTGCCAGCAGCTTTAGAGAGCGGGGGGGCCGGCAGCAGTACTTC. Translation gives CASSFRERGGRQQYF.

This clonotype was recorded a few times. The J gene is TRBJ2-5, the V gene TRBV30; TRBD1 or TRBD2 may be the D gene (6 bases each). This CDR3 is built from 12 residues. Trimming cost V 5 bases and J 4 bases, with 11 bases left between them. Germline V gives CDR1 GTSNPN, CDR2 SVGIG (reference sequence). CDR3 residues: CAWGGGTETQYF. In DNA form, the CDR3 reads TGTGCCTGGGGAGGGGGGACAGAGACCCAGTACTTC. The whole variable domain, remainder taken from reference TRBV30 and TRBJ2-5, is SQTIHQWPATLVQPVGSPLSLECTVEGTSNPNLYWYRQAAGRGLQLLFYSVGIGQISSEVPQNLSASRPQDRQFILSSKKLLLSDSGFYLCAWGGGTETQYFGPGTRLLVL.

The chain links TRBV7-8 to TRBJ2-4; D is unresolved. Trimming took off 0 bases at V and 6 bases at J, with 9 bases between the two ends. The germline CDR1 and CDR2 sequences are SGHVS and FQNEAQ. The CDR3 is made up of 14 amino acids. CDR3 loop: CASSLARSPNIQYF. The CDR3 DNA reads TGTGCCAGCAGCTTAGCGAGGTCTCCAAACATTCAGTACTTC.

In this sample, this clonotype turned up many times. V gene TRBV19 combines with J gene TRBJ1-2, with 8 bases fitting TRBD1. The CDR3 totals 12 residues. V was clipped by 5 bases and J by 9 bases; unmatched bases: 5. In germline, CDR1 is LNHDA, CDR2 SQIVND (reference sequence). The CDR3: CASSPGTGRYTF. The CDR3 DNA reads as TGTGCCAGTAGTCCTGGGACAGGACGCTACACCTTC.

This clonotype has only a few counts. This chain connects TRBV5-1 to TRBJ2-3, with TRBD1 matching over 9 bases. The CDR3 contains 15 residues. Germline loops: CDR1 SGHRS, CDR2 YFSETQ. V lost 0 bases to trimming and J lost 6 bases; unmatched junction nucleotides: 5. The chain's CDR3 is CASSLGDRDLDTQYF. CDR3 nucleotide sequence: TGCGCCAGCAGCTTGGGGGACAGGGATTTGGATACGCAGTATTTT.

The chain uses TRBV29-1 and TRBJ1-2; D is ambiguous. V lost 1 base, J lost 0 bases, and 18 bases lay in between. The CDR3 sequence is 17 residues long. In germline, CDR1 is SQVTM, CDR2 ANQGSEA. DNA of the CDR3: TGCAGCGTTGAAGTAGTTGGTGGAAAGATACCTAACTATGGCTACACCTTC. Encoded protein: CSVEVVGGKIPNYGYTF.

At least ten counts were recorded for this clonotype. The chain recombines TRBV24-1 with TRBJ2-5; D might be TRBD1 (6 bases). Germline-derived CDR1 and CDR2 are KGHDR and SFDVKD. V was shortened by 5 bases and J by 5 bases, with 14 bases between the two germline ends. The CDR3 spans 14 residues. CDR3 DNA sequence: TGTGCCACCAGTGGGGACATCCCGGGGGAGACCCAGTACTTC. It codes for CATSGDIPGETQYF.

This clonotype showed up just a few times. The rearrangement links TRBV25-1 to TRBJ1-2, with 9 bases matching TRBD1. The CDR3 length is 14 residues. The V segment lost 3 bases and the J segment 6 bases; nucleotides outside the gene matches: 5. Germline V gene sequence: CDR1 MGHDK, CDR2 SYGVNS. The CDR3 reads CASSEATGGDGYTF. For the CDR3, the DNA is TGTGCCAGCAGTGAGGCTACAGGGGGCGATGGCTACACCTTC.